This T cell receptor beta chain was observed in a study of T cell responses to AZD1222 COVID-19 vaccine (dated by TCRdb to the early 2020s). With respect to the entire study: AZD1222 recipients with second doses at about 4 weeks or about 12 weeks were pooled, because spike-specific TCR depth and breadth did not differ between schedules. TCR sequencing covered over 230 trial participants: 200 to 220 given two doses of AZD1222 and around 25 given two doses of MenACWY control vaccine. Trial participants were enrolled by age into subgroups of 18-55, 56-69 and 70-plus years, and around 140, 26 and 57 TCR-sequenced participants, respectively, were included in these subgroups. Here is what the overall study found, with its caveats: No day 14 peak-response samples were available, so repertoires were characterized only after the peak T cell response. In the small 56-69-year group, the increase in depth fell short of significance, most likely because of low power. A significant rise in spike-specific TCR breadth and depth was observed after two AZD1222 doses relative to day 0 and relative to MenACWY recipients. Conclusions about previously exposed vaccinees are limited because only five to seven AZD1222 recipients were SARS-CoV-2 seropositive at baseline. Nearly half of unique spike-specific TCRs reportedly recognized epitopes outside regions mutated in the B.1.351 and B.1.1.7 variants. Most participants were white British and females outnumbered males, and the authors suggested that clonal diversity may have been underestimated. The whole spike protein was spanned by vaccine-associated CD4 TCRs, and dominant responses were seen in regions 160-218 and 743-854.

Per the publication, the time point label means: baseline before first vaccination. The vaccinee samples were drawn from two UK trials, COV001 and COV002, one of which was a single-blind randomized controlled phase 2/3 trial testing AZD1222 (ChAdOx1 nCoV-19) in healthy adults. For TCRbeta chain sequencing, PBMC samples from trial participants were taken at day 0 and at day 28 after the second dose. This clone was seen a few times. No antigen is known for it. Per-nucleotide qualities are absent, and no much larger clonotype sits a single base away. The CDR3 regions of human TCRbeta chains were analyzed by immunosequencing. The study's own analysis went as follows. Repertoire TCRs were checked for matches against a reference library of SARS-CoV-2-specific TCRs that had been generated using the MIRA antigen-specificity platform. Breadth meant the fraction of unique TCRs that were SARS-CoV-2-associated, whereas depth meant the fraction of total T cells that were SARS-CoV-2-associated. Using the MIRA data, each spike-specific TCR was assigned both to the spike region to which the TCR was reactive and to a CD4 or CD8 class. Log10-transformed breadth and depth values were compared by one-way ANOVA with Sidak's multiple comparisons tests. Not all clones reach the TCRdb copy of this immuneACCESS table, which keeps in-frame sequences only. Checked studies attribute under half of the gap to unresolved V genes and leave the rest unexplained. V and J calls plus clone size are reproduced from that table; the DNA served to infer D and trimming. The sample profile shows around 190,000 clones; around nine tenths of them were found once. The top ten clonotypes cover about 0.49% of the sample.

Taken from cysteine to phenylalanine, the CDR3 has 17 residues. The CDR3 DNA has 51 bases and is translated from base 1. V loses 0 bases, J loses 2 bases, and the germline ends lie 14 bases apart. The germline V gene yields SGHNT for CDR1 and YENEEA for CDR2. The chain uses TRBV11-3 and TRBJ2-1, with a tentative D gene TRBD2 over 7 matching bases. The clonotype was recovered from an adult in good health. This material consisted of peripheral blood, taken on day 0 of AZD1222 vaccination. Read as DNA, the sequence is TGTGCCAGCAGCTTAGACCTAGCGGCAGGGGCCTACAATGAGCAGTTCTTC. Its protein reads: CASSLDLAAGAYNEQFF.